This TCR beta chain was recorded in a study of somatic mutations in cytotoxic T cells in rheumatoid arthritis. CDR1 is MGHRA, CDR2 YSYEKL, per germline. The length of the CDR3 is 17 residues. V was pared by 2 bases and J by 8 bases, with 14 bases of the junction left unmatched. The repertoire was sequenced with immunoSEQ multiplex PCR; TCRdb's copy has only in-frame clones and lacks some. The sample lists under 15,000 clones; about four fifths were seen once. The chain carries TRBV4-1 and TRBJ2-1; TRBD2 agrees at 8 bases. The sample consisted of CD8+ T cells sorted from blood. The TCR originated in an adult with rheumatoid arthritis. The CDR3 loop reads CASSQLLGSGIIDEQFF. The DNA of the CDR3 is TGCGCCAGCAGCCAATTACTCGGTAGCGGGATAATCGATGAGCAGTTCTTC.